A single sample gave rise to the 9 T cell receptor beta chains below, sequenced in a study of HIV-infected patients and healthy controls. TCRdb re-called the 5' RACE reads with MiXCR, one entry per CDR3 protein. The data show around 67,000 distinct CDR3 sequences, about 17% seen once. Specimen: CD4+ T cells from blood. These receptors were taken from a human donor in good health.

This clonotype was detected many times. This chain joins TRBV12-3 or TRBV12-4 and TRBJ2-3; 14 bases align to TRBD2. The CDR3 runs 18 residues. With V trimmed by 4 bases and J by 4 bases, 10 bases remained unmatched. DNA of the CDR3: TGTGCCAGCAGTTCGTCCCCTGGGACTAGCGGGAGCGCAGATACGCAGTATTTT. This encodes CASSSSPGTSGSADTQYF.

As DNA, the CDR3 is TGTGCCAGCAGCCACCCCCCCTCGGGGGGGGACTACAATGAGCAGTTCTTC. This sequence encodes CASSHPPSGGDYNEQFF. This chain uses TRBV7-6 with TRBJ2-1; 8 nucleotides agree with TRBD2. Per germline, CDR1 SGHVS and CDR2 FNYEAQ. The V and J ends lost 5 bases and 3 bases, in that order; junction bases with no gene match: 12. The CDR3 runs to 17 residues.

This clonotype was detected many times. This chain joins TRBV6-5 and TRBJ2-1; D gene ambiguous. The CDR3 consists of 12 residues. Trimming took off 6 bases at V and 9 bases at J, with 12 bases between the two ends. Germline CDR1 and CDR2: MNHEY and SVGAGI. For the CDR3, the DNA is TGTGCCAGCAGCTCAACTGTGTCTGAGCAGTTCTTC. Amino acid sequence: CASSSTVSEQFF.

In DNA, the CDR3 is TGCAGCGTTTCGACTAGCACCAATGAGCAGTTCTTC. Translation: CSVSTSTNEQFF. This chain connects TRBV29-1 to TRBJ2-1; 7 nucleotides line up with TRBD2. CDR3 length: 12 amino acids. CDR1 and CDR2 from the germline V gene are SQVTM and ANQGSEA. The V gene end was trimmed by 5 bases and the J gene end by 6 bases; junction bases not matched to a gene: 4.

This clonotype was seen only a few times. This chain joins TRBV7-9 and TRBJ2-1, with 10 bases lining up with TRBD1. The junction had 11 bases not matched to a gene; V was cut back by 5 bases and J by 7 bases. Germline V gives CDR1 SEHNR, CDR2 FQNEAQ (reference sequence). The CDR3 loop spans 16 amino acids. The CDR3 loop reads CASSSPGTGVLNEQFF. The CDR3, as DNA: TGTGCCAGCAGCAGCCCCGGGACAGGGGTCTTGAATGAGCAGTTCTTC.

This clonotype was counted a few times. The chain links TRBV6-5 to TRBJ1-5; 10 nucleotides align to TRBD1. Trimming took 6 bases from V and 3 from J; bases not matched to a gene: 5. Germline V gene data show CDR1 as MNHEY and CDR2 as SVGAGI. CDR3 size: 15 residues. The CDR3 DNA reads TGTGCCAGCAGAGCGGACAGGGGGATCAATCAGCCCCAGCATTTT. It yields the protein CASRADRGINQPQHF.

The chain couples TRBV20-1 to TRBJ2-5; 11 bases match TRBD2. This CDR3 is built from 16 residues. V shed 0 bases, J shed 5 bases, and the junction held 8 bases outside the gene matches. From germline, CDR1 is DFQATT and CDR2 SNEGSKA (reference sequence). The CDR3 nucleotides read TGCAGTGCTAGAGATTTAGCGGGAGGGCCTCGGGAGACCCAGTACTTC. Protein: CSARDLAGGPRETQYF.

The chain carries TRBV24-1 and TRBJ2-1; D is possibly TRBD1 (6 bases). V was cut by 3 bases and J by 6 bases, with 14 bases left in between. The germline CDR1 and CDR2 sequences are KGHDR and SFDVKD. The CDR3 spans 15 residues. CDR3 bases: TGTGCCACCAGTGATCTCACAGGGTTTGGCAATGAGCAGTTCTTC. The encoded protein is CATSDLTGFGNEQFF.

There are a few counts of this clonotype. The chain has TRBV6-2 or TRBV6-3 and TRBJ2-5; 10 nucleotides line up with TRBD2. The ends lost 5 bases at V and 1 base at J; junction bases unmatched: 10. Germline CDR1 reads MNHEY; CDR2 reads SVGEGT. The CDR3 is made up of 17 amino acids. CDR3 region: CASSPFSGLASQETQYF. CDR3 sequence (DNA): TGTGCCAGCAGTCCATTCTCGGGACTAGCGAGCCAAGAGACCCAGTACTTC.